The sequence of this T cell receptor (beta chain) was determined in a study of molecular identifiers for immune sequencing clone quantification. Study-wide points: Identical TCR molecules can share a barcode, and this sharing could underestimate highly expanded clone sizes. Naive cells had under 1% of molecules in clones above 20 RNA copies, effectors over 99%.

Previously described methods with listed TCR primers produced the bulk TCR libraries. TCRdb analysed the PCR reads with MiXCR anew, one entry per CDR3 protein. The table shows over 600,000 distinct CDR3 sequences, with 20% occurring only once. Between the trimmed V and J ends, which lost 5 bases and 4 bases, there was a span of 17 bases. This CDR3 spans 15 amino acids. CDR1 and CDR2 from the germline V gene are SEHNR and FQNEAQ (reference sequence). This clonotype was picked up many times. Its matching antigen is unknown. Sorted cell numbers of about 20,000 to 1,000,000, with 10%, 30% or 50% RNA, served as input for naive CD8 libraries.

This TCR was sampled from a human donor in good health. Some libraries in this study had Jurkat cell RNA spiked in. The sequencing input was naive CD8+ T cells from blood, with Jurkat cell RNA spiked in. The subset was: FACS-sorted CD8+CD4-CCR7+CD45RA+ naive T cells. The chain employs TRBV7-9 and TRBJ1-1; D is unclear. The CDR3 nucleotides read TGTGCCAGCAGCGAGGCGAATTGGCGCGGCACTGAAGCTTTCTTT. Residues: CASSEANWRGTEAFF.